The 18 T cell receptor beta chains presented below share a single source sample, sequenced in a study of cytomegalovirus exposure and HLA in healthy donors. Sequenced by immunoSEQ multiplex PCR; TCRdb stores in-frame clones only, minus some. This table holds about 220,000 clones, just over 90% found once. Sequenced input: PBMCs. These receptors came from a woman aged 18-29 years in good health and CMV-seronegative.

J is TRBJ2-3 and V is TRBV9; D is ambiguous. Germline lookup yields CDR1 SGDLS and CDR2 YYNGEE. This CDR3 has 15 amino acids. V was clipped by 0 bases and J by 0 bases, with 8 bases between them. The CDR3 is CASSVEPGSTDTQYF. The CDR3 nucleotides are TGTGCCAGCAGCGTAGAGCCAGGAAGCACAGATACGCAGTATTTT.

This chain links TRBV19 with TRBJ2-2; 12 bases agree with TRBD2. CDR1 is LNHDA, CDR2 SQIVND, per germline (reference sequence). Trimming at V came to 4 bases and at J to 5 bases, leaving 8 bases not matched to a gene. CDR3 size: 17 residues. In DNA form, the CDR3 reads TGTGCCAGTAGTACCGCTAGCGGGAGGGCGGGAACCGGGGAGCTGTTTTTT. This codes for CASSTASGRAGTGELFF.

The J gene is TRBJ1-4, the V gene TRBV15; 9 nucleotides align to TRBD1. Trimming removed 4 bases from V and 13 bases from J; junction bases left unmatched: 19. Germline CDR1 is LNHNV and CDR2 is YYDKDF (reference sequence). This CDR3 region has 17 residues. The CDR3 DNA reads TGTGCCACCAGCAACCGGGACAGGGAGCTTCTAATGCTAGGACTGTTTTTT. Its protein is CATSNRDRELLMLGLFF.

CDR3 sequence reads: CASRDLSGRAGTDTQYF. The CDR3 nucleotides read TGTGCCAGCAGGGACCTTAGCGGGAGGGCCGGCACAGATACGCAGTATTTT. This chain uses TRBV2 with TRBJ2-3, with 11 bases identical to TRBD2. Germline-derived CDR1 and CDR2 are SNHLY and FYNNEI. V gave up 6 bases and J gave up 1 base; unmatched junction bases: 9. This CDR3 has 17 amino acids.

This rearrangement joins TRBV11-2 to TRBJ2-7, with TRBD2 identical over 9 bases. J gave up 3 bases and V 2 bases, and 8 bases lay outside the gene matches. CDR3 length equals 16 residues. In germline, CDR1 is SGHAT, CDR2 FQNNGV. CDR3 sequence reads: CASSLRGLASYYEQYF. CDR3 DNA: TGTGCCAGCAGCTTACGAGGACTAGCGAGCTACTACGAGCAGTACTTC.

This rearrangement joins TRBV18 to TRBJ2-2; TRBD2 aligns across 12 bases. Germline trimming cut 3 bases from V and 7 bases from J; bases unmatched to any gene: 6. The V gene's germline CDR1 is KGHSH and CDR2 LQKENI. CDR3 size: 16 residues. CDR3 DNA: TGTGCCAGCTCACCGGGACTAGCGGGCAGAGGCGGGGAGCTGTTTTTT. Its protein is CASSPGLAGRGGELFF.

The rearrangement uses TRBV30 and TRBJ2-7; TRBD1 matches at 7 bases. The CDR3 has 21 amino acids. CDR1 and CDR2 from the germline V gene are GTSNPN and SVGIG (reference sequence). V shed 0 bases, J shed 7 bases, and the junction held 30 bases outside the gene matches. In DNA form, the CDR3 reads TGTGCCTGGAGTGTATTTGGAGCTCCGGGACAGCTACCCTCGCTGTCTAGTGAGCAGTACTTC. It yields the protein CAWSVFGAPGQLPSLSSEQYF.

This clone has a single count. The chain recombines TRBV1 with TRBJ2-3; TRBD1, the table's D call, was not compared with the DNA. TRBV1 is classified as a pseudogene. The CDR3 is made up of 16 amino acids. The CDR3 nucleotides read TGCACCAGCAGCCAAGATAGGGACACTTTCACAGATACGCAGTATTTT. Its protein product is CTSSQDRDTFTDTQYF.

CDR3 residues: CATSEETGAGGGAPLHF. The CDR3 bases are TGTGCCACCTCAGAAGAGACAGGGGCCGGAGGGGGGGCACCCCTCCACTTT. The rearrangement links TRBV28 to TRBJ1-6; 8 bases agree with TRBD1. The CDR3 is 17 residues long. The ends lost 10 bases at V and 11 bases at J; junction bases unmatched: 22. Germline V CDR1 and CDR2: MDHEN, SYDVKM.

The chain couples TRBV15 to TRBJ1-3, with a weak D call TRBD1 (6 bases). CDR3 length equals 15 residues. V was clipped by 1 base and J by 0 bases, with 7 bases between them. Looked up from germline, CDR1 is LNHNV and CDR2 is YYDKDF (reference sequence). CDR3 amino acids: CATSRADSSGNTIYF. The CDR3 coding sequence is TGTGCCACCAGCAGAGCGGACAGCTCTGGAAACACCATATATTTT.

The rearrangement links TRBV28 to TRBJ1-4, with TRBD1 matching 8 bases. The CDR3 sequence is 15 residues long. Germline CDR1 reads MDHEN; CDR2 reads SYDVKM. V lost 6 bases, J lost 8 bases, and 11 bases stayed unmatched. The DNA for the CDR3 is TGTGCCAGCAGACCTGACAGGGGCAAGGGAGAAAAACTGTTTTTT. Protein: CASRPDRGKGEKLFF.

This clone appeared a few times. This chain uses TRBV7-3 with TRBJ1-2; 7 bases agree with TRBD1. The CDR3 covers 12 residues. V lost 5 bases to trimming and J lost 6 bases; unmatched junction nucleotides: 3. The V gene's germline CDR1 is SGHTA and CDR2 FQGTGA. The CDR3 loop reads CASSNDRDGYTF. The CDR3 region has the DNA TGTGCCAGCAGCAACGACAGGGATGGCTACACCTTC.

V is TRBV28 and J is TRBJ1-5, with D perhaps TRBD1 (6 bases). Germline V gene data show CDR1 as MDHEN and CDR2 as SYDVKM. This CDR3 comprises 15 residues. The germline V and J ends were trimmed by 4 bases and 3 bases, with 13 bases remaining between them. The CDR3 region is CASSWEQGANQPQHF. In nucleotides, the CDR3 is TGTGCCAGCAGTTGGGAACAGGGCGCCAATCAGCCCCAGCATTTT.

CDR3 DNA: TGTGCCAGCAGCCCAAACCGGGACAGGGATTTTTTCGAGCAGTACTTC. Protein: CASSPNRDRDFFEQYF. The chain carries TRBV5-6 and TRBJ2-7; TRBD1 aligns across 9 bases. The CDR3 has 16 residues. V lost 4 bases, J lost 6 bases, and 14 bases stayed unmatched. CDR1 SGHDT and CDR2 YYEEEE come from the germline V gene.

The chain carries TRBV5-6 and TRBJ1-1, with TRBD1 matching over 7 bases. CDR1 and CDR2 (germline): SGHDT, YYEEEE. This CDR3 spans 15 amino acids. The ends lost 1 base at V and 2 bases at J; junction bases unmatched: 5. The CDR3: CASSLMAGGNTEAFF. In nucleotides, the CDR3 is TGTGCCAGCAGCTTGATGGCAGGGGGTAACACTGAAGCTTTCTTT.

The chain links TRBV10-3 to TRBJ2-7, with D tentatively TRBD1 (5 bases). In germline, CDR1 is ENHRY, CDR2 SYGVKD. This CDR3 is 13 amino acids long. Trimming removed 2 bases from V and 3 bases from J, with 8 bases in between. The CDR3 protein is CAISERDSYEQYF. The CDR3 nucleotides are TGTGCCATCAGTGAGAGAGACAGCTACGAGCAGTACTTC.

The V call is TRBV7-6, the J call TRBJ1-1; no clear D gene. V shed 6 bases and J shed 1 base, with 12 bases lying between them. This CDR3 contains 14 residues. Germline CDR1 SGHVS, CDR2 FNYEAQ. The CDR3 loop is CASSIAGQNTEAFF. In DNA form, the CDR3 reads TGTGCCAGCAGTATCGCAGGCCAGAACACTGAAGCTTTCTTT.

J is TRBJ1-3 and V is TRBV9; D possibly corresponds to TRBD1 (5 bases). V lost 3 bases to trimming and J lost 8 bases, with 21 bases between them. Germline loops: CDR1 SGDLS, CDR2 YYNGEE. CDR3 length: 16 residues. The CDR3 DNA sequence: TGTGCCAGCAGCGGTGAGCCGGGACTGCGAGGCGACACCATATATTTT. The encoded protein is CASSGEPGLRGDTIYF.